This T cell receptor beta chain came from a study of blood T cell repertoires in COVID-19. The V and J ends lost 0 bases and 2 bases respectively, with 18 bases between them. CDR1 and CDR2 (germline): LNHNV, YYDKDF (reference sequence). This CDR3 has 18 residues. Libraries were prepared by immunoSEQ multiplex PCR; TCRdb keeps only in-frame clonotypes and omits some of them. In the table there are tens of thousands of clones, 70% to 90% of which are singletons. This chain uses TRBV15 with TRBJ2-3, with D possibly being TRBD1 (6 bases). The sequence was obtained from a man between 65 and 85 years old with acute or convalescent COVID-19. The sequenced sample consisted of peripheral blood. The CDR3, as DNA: TGTGCCACCAGCAGAGATCGGGGTAGCTGGGGGCTCACAGATACGCAGTATTTT. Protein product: CATSRDRGSWGLTDTQYF.